Listed below are T cell receptor beta chains from one sample, sequenced in a study of technical replicates of blood from several donors. Sequencing used immunoSEQ multiplex PCR; TCRdb keeps in-frame clones, though not all of them. The sample records more than 90,000 clones, 95% being singletons. Sequences were obtained from T cells isolated from PBMCs. Every receptor here comes from a human donor in good health. Both conserved end residues are part of each CDR3. A D gene is named only where the DNA matches it firmly. Not every row has a clone size; where given, it reads once, few, many or a size class.

TRBV25-1	.	.	TRBJ2-3	CASSKELGADTQYF	TGTGCCAGCTCGAAGGAGCTAGGCGCAGATACGCAGTATTTT
TRBV7-3	.	.	TRBJ2-5	CASSLGQRETQYF	TGTGCCAGCAGCTTAGGACAGAGGGAGACCCAGTACTTC
TRBV6-1	.	TRBD1	TRBJ1-2	CASSGDSPYGYTF	TGTGCCAGCAGTGGGGACAGTCCCTATGGCTACACCTTC
TRBV15	.	TRBD2	TRBJ2-1	CATSRDSAGGNNEQFF	TGTGCCACCAGCAGAGATTCGGCGGGGGGGAATAATGAGCAGTTCTTC
TRBV5-1	.	.	TRBJ2-3	CASSLAGRPDTQYF	TGCGCCAGCAGCTTGGCGGGTAGACCAGATACGCAGTATTTT
TRBV7-8	.	.	TRBJ1-1	CASSLARVTEAFF	TGTGCCAGCAGCTTAGCGCGGGTTACTGAAGCTTTCTTT
TRBV2	.	.	TRBJ1-2	CASSERAWGANYGYTF	TGTGCCAGCAGTGAAAGGGCTTGGGGAGCTAACTATGGCTACACCTTC
TRBV10-3	.	TRBD1	TRBJ2-2	CAISETDRGLSGELFF	TGTGCCATCAGTGAGACTGACAGGGGGCTTTCCGGGGAGCTGTTTTTT
TRBV10-1	.	.	TRBJ2-3	CASSHPPRTDTDTQYF	TGCGCCAGCAGTCACCCACCCCGGACAGACACAGATACGCAGTATTTT
TRBV9	.	TRBD2	TRBJ2-1	CASSVAGGAPPYNEQFF	TGTGCCAGCAGCGTAGCGGGGGGGGCTCCACCCTACAATGAGCAGTTCTTC
TRBV6-5	.	TRBD1	TRBJ2-3	CASSTRGLGADTQYF	TGTGCCAGCAGCACGAGGGGGCTGGGCGCAGATACGCAGTATTTT
TRBV9	.	.	TRBJ2-2	CASTGTGELFF	TGTGCCAGCACCGGTACCGGGGAGCTGTTTTTT
TRBV5-4	.	TRBD1	TRBJ2-5	CASSRGTGGPQETQYF	TGTGCCAGCAGCCGAGGGACAGGGGGGCCTCAAGAGACCCAGTACTTC
TRBV2	once	TRBD1	TRBJ2-3	CARGGGQGIPLKRTDTQYF	TGTGCCAGAGGGGGGGGACAGGGGATACCCCTTAAACGCACAGATACGCAGTATTTT
TRBV6-1	.	TRBD2	TRBJ2-1	CASSIWEGSYNEQFF	TGTGCCAGCAGTATATGGGAGGGGTCCTACAATGAGCAGTTCTTC
TRBV9	.	.	TRBJ2-6	CASSYSGANVLTF	TGTGCCAGCAGCTACTCTGGGGCCAACGTCCTGACTTTC
TRBV27	.	.	TRBJ1-1	CASSRLGTEAFF	TGTGCCAGCAGCAGGTTAGGCACTGAAGCTTTCTTT
TRBV19	.	TRBD1	TRBJ2-7	CATGELDRAGEQYF	TGTGCCACCGGGGAACTGGACAGGGCGGGCGAGCAGTACTTC
TRBV28	once	.	TRBJ1-2	CGTNRQARYGYTF	TGTGGCACCAATCGACAGGCTCGATATGGCTACACCTTC
TRBV2	.	TRBD1	TRBJ1-3	CASQDRGAGNTIYF	TGTGCCAGTCAGGACAGGGGAGCTGGAAACACCATATATTTT
TRBV30	.	TRBD2	TRBJ2-5	CAWSSGGKTTQYF	TGTGCCTGGAGTAGCGGGGGAAAGACGACCCAGTACTTC
TRBV6-5	.	.	TRBJ2-1	CASSLKTYNEQFF	TGTGCCAGCAGTCTAAAAACCTACAATGAGCAGTTCTTC
TRBV19	.	.	TRBJ1-5	CASSIDHGGWDSGQPQHF	TGTGCCAGTAGTATAGACCACGGAGGCTGGGACTCTGGTCAGCCCCAGCATTTT
TRBV11-2	.	TRBD1	TRBJ1-2	CASSLDRQGLDYGYTF	TGTGCCAGCAGCTTAGACAGACAGGGGTTGGACTATGGCTACACCTTC
TRBV5-4	.	TRBD1	TRBJ1-1	CASRKTGTGSGNTEAFF	TGTGCCAGCAGAAAGACCGGGACAGGGTCTGGAAACACTGAAGCTTTCTTT
TRBV29-1	.	.	TRBJ2-5	CSVALETQYF	TGCAGCGTGGCCTTGGAGACCCAGTACTTC
TRBV5-1	.	.	TRBJ2-7	CASSLAGSYEQYF	TGCGCCAGCAGCTTGGCGGGTTCATACGAGCAGTACTTC
TRBV7-9	.	.	TRBJ2-7	CASSLETSDSYEQYF	TGTGCCAGCAGCTTAGAAACATCTGACTCCTACGAGCAGTACTTC
TRBV4-1	.	.	TRBJ2-2	CASSQPGVGTGELFF	TGCGCCAGCAGCCAACCGGGAGTCGGCACCGGGGAGCTGTTTTTT
TRBV2	.	.	TRBJ1-3	CASSLEGNTIYF	TGTGCCAGCAGCCTAGAAGGAAACACCATATATTTT
TRBV19	.	.	TRBJ1-2	CASSIEIGANYGYTF	TGTGCCAGTAGTATAGAGATTGGAGCTAACTATGGCTACACCTTC
TRBV9	.	TRBD1	TRBJ2-4	CASSGDRVDIQYF	TGTGCCAGCAGCGGGGACAGGGTGGACATTCAGTACTTC
TRBV10-1	.	.	TRBJ2-7	CASSHAGIGPYEQYF	TGCGCCAGCTCTCACGCGGGGATTGGGCCCTACGAGCAGTACTTC
TRBV13	.	TRBD2	TRBJ2-4	CASSRSTSGRAFTIQYF	TGTGCCAGCAGCAGGTCGACTAGCGGGAGGGCCTTCACGATTCAGTACTTC
TRBV25-1	.	.	TRBJ2-5	CASSEAGRETQYF	TGTGCCAGCAGTGAAGCGGGAAGAGAGACCCAGTACTTC
TRBV10-3	.	.	TRBJ2-3	CATRTTTYTDTQYF	TGTGCCACGAGGACAACCACCTACACAGATACGCAGTATTTT
TRBV29-1	.	TRBD2	TRBJ2-7	CSVTSGLESYEQYF	TGCAGCGTGACTAGCGGGCTCGAATCCTACGAGCAGTACTTC
TRBV5-1	.	.	TRBJ2-3	CASRGDLGTDTQYF	TGCGCCAGCAGAGGGGATCTTGGCACAGATACGCAGTATTTT
TRBV5-1	.	.	TRBJ1-6	CASSKETGFNNSPLHF	TGCGCCAGCAGCAAGGAGACAGGCTTCAATAATTCACCCCTCCACTTT
TRBV15	.	.	TRBJ2-5	CATSRERTAGETQYF	TGTGCCACCAGCAGAGAACGGACGGCAGGGGAGACCCAGTACTTC
TRBV11-2	.	TRBD1	TRBJ2-7	CASSFGTGGPYEQYF	TGTGCCAGCAGCTTCGGGACAGGGGGCCCCTACGAGCAGTACTTC
TRBV10-3	.	TRBD2	TRBJ2-7	CATSSGDYEQYF	TGTGCCACTTCTAGCGGGGACTACGAGCAGTACTTC
TRBV5-1	.	TRBD1	TRBJ1-1	CASSRGQGATEAFF	TGCGCCAGCAGCAGAGGACAGGGGGCCACTGAAGCTTTCTTT
TRBV7-9	.	TRBD2	TRBJ2-5	CASSSTSGGQRYQETQYF	TGTGCCAGCAGCTCTACTAGCGGGGGACAACGGTACCAAGAGACCCAGTACTTC
TRBV4-1	.	.	TRBJ2-2	CASSTSGPPTGELFF	TGCGCCAGCAGCACATCAGGGCCCCCAACCGGGGAGCTGTTTTTT